This T cell receptor beta chain was sequenced in a study of blood T cells in healthy people across ages. Study-level results: While age rose, TCR beta diversity per million T cells dropped in a roughly linear way.

Alongside a J-beta primer mix, a sample-barcoded 5' primer served in a second PCR lasting about 7 to 11 cycles. Each CDR3 protein gets one entry after TCRdb re-called the 5' RACE reads with MiXCR. The sample contains around 800,000 distinct CDR3 sequences, around 24% of which appear only once. Notes on this clonotype: Its matching antigen is unknown.

This CDR3 contains 13 residues. V shed 2 bases and J shed 2 bases, with 6 bases lying between them. Germline V gene lookup returns CDR1 KGHSH and CDR2 LQKENI. These data were likewise used in another study, on T cells of mothers and their children. According to that study: For cDNA synthesis, the complete extracted RNA was used (about 1.4 ug per 15 ul). When the second PCR was run, its M1S primer added sample barcodes and 2-4 random nucleotides. Mothers yielded over 10 million CDR3 reads, children around 3.3 million each.

The chain recombines TRBV18 with TRBJ2-5; D gene unclear. The sequence came from a boy between 10 and 17 years old in good health. Sequencing was carried out using blood. The CDR3 reads CASSPTNQETQYF. For the CDR3, the DNA is TGTGCCAGCTCACCAACCAATCAAGAGACCCAGTACTTC.